The 32 T cell receptor beta chains in this list originate from one sample, sequenced in a study of low-dose radiotherapy and immunotherapy resistance in tumors. cDNA synthesis used a TRAV/TRBV-specific primer set for both chains. TCRs were amplified for approximately 21 PCR cycles with a constant-region primer and V-primer adapter. Each CDR3 protein gets one entry after TCRdb re-called the reads with MiXCR. This sample yields 13,000 to 15,000 distinct CDR3 sequences, of which about 70% are seen a single time; approximately 5% belongs to the top ten. All receptors come from a human donor with advanced metastatic prostate, ovarian, gallbladder or colorectal cancer (not recorded which). This table probably holds off-target reads from a library built for another chain.

The rearrangement links TRBV6-4 to TRBJ1-5, with unresolved D. The V gene lost 9 bases and the J gene lost 3 bases, with 12 bases spanning the gap. The CDR3 is made up of 13 amino acids. CDR1 and CDR2 (germline): MRHNA, SNTAGT. CDR3 DNA: TGTGCCAGGTTCCGACCGTACAATCAGCCCCAGCATTTT. This sequence encodes CARFRPYNQPQHF.

V is TRBV11-2 and J is TRBJ2-1; 7 nucleotides line up with TRBD2. J lost 8 bases, V lost 5 bases, and 9 bases had no gene match. This CDR3 is built from 14 residues. CDR1 is SGHAT and CDR2 is FQNNGV in the germline V gene. CDR3 protein: CASSMTGGLDEQFF. CDR3 nucleotides: TGTGCCAGCAGCATGACCGGGGGGTTGGATGAGCAGTTCTTC.

J is TRBJ2-7 and V is TRBV19, with D uncertain. This CDR3 has 14 amino acids. Trimming stripped 3 bases from V and 2 bases from J, with 11 bases between. The V gene's germline CDR1 is LNHDA and CDR2 SQIVND (reference sequence). This CDR3 reads CASSIAMEPYEQYF. The CDR3 region has the DNA TGTGCCAGTAGTATCGCCATGGAGCCCTACGAGCAGTACTTC.

The chain employs TRBV10-3 and TRBJ2-5, with 9 bases aligning to TRBD1. CDR3 length: 15 residues. V lost 2 bases, J lost 1 base, and 2 bases stayed unmatched. CDR1 is ENHRY and CDR2 is SYGVKD in the germline V gene. The CDR3 coding sequence is TGTGCCATCAGTGAGCGACAGGGGGGCCAAGAGACCCAGTACTTC. Amino acid sequence: CAISERQGGQETQYF.

CDR3 DNA: TGTGCCAGCAGCTTAGTGGCGGACGAGCAGTACTTC. Its translation is CASSLVADEQYF. This rearrangement joins TRBV11-2 to TRBJ2-7; D is uncertain. V dropped 1 base and J dropped 5 bases, with 6 bases sitting between them. Germline CDR1 reads SGHAT; CDR2 reads FQNNGV. The CDR3 runs to 12 residues.

This chain joins TRBV18 and TRBJ1-2; weak D call: TRBD1 (6 bases). CDR3 length: 14 residues. The germline V gene has CDR1 KGHSH and CDR2 LQKENI. V was trimmed by 8 bases and J by 1 base, leaving 14 bases between them. In nucleotides, the CDR3 is TGTGCCAGCCGCGACAGGAGTTTTAACTATGGCTACACCTTC. Its translation is CASRDRSFNYGYTF.

The chain links TRBV24-1 to TRBJ2-3, with 10 positions matching TRBD1. CDR3 length: 12 amino acids. Germline trimming cut 10 bases from V and 6 bases from J; bases unmatched to any gene: 3. Per the germline V gene, CDR1 is KGHDR and CDR2 is SFDVKD. As DNA, the CDR3 is TGTGCCACAGGGGACAGGGGTGATACGCAGTATTTT. Encoded protein: CATGDRGDTQYF.

The V and J genes are TRBV6-6 and TRBJ2-7, with D perhaps matching TRBD1 (6 bases). The V end was cut by 6 bases, the J end by 2 bases, with 17 bases between. The germline gives CDR1 MNHNY, CDR2 SVGAGI (reference sequence). The CDR3 sequence is 15 residues long. The CDR3 DNA reads TGTGCCAGCAGGAAAGACAGGCAACCCACCTACGAGCAGTACTTC. Protein sequence: CASRKDRQPTYEQYF.

J is TRBJ1-1 and V is TRBV19; possibly TRBD1 for D (6 bases). The CDR3 runs to 13 residues. The germline V and J ends were trimmed by 6 bases and 1 base, with 9 bases remaining between them. Germline assignment: CDR1 LNHDA and CDR2 SQIVND (reference sequence). The CDR3 bases are TGTGCCAGTAGCCAAGGGGGGAACACTGAAGCTTTCTTT. Protein product: CASSQGGNTEAFF.

The chain joins TRBV6-5 to TRBJ1-6; 9 bases are shared with TRBD1. V gave up 2 bases and J gave up 1 base; unmatched junction bases: 9. Germline CDR1 and CDR2: MNHEY and SVGAGI. The CDR3 extends over 19 amino acids. The CDR3 bases are TGTGCCAGCAGTTACGAGATAACAGGGGGCTCGTCCTATAATTCACCCCTCCACTTT. It codes for CASSYEITGGSSYNSPLHF.

This chain joins TRBV20-1 and TRBJ1-5, with D possibly matching TRBD1 (5 bases). V was cut by 4 bases and J by 0 bases, with 13 bases left in between. CDR1 is DFQATT and CDR2 is SNEGSKA in the germline V gene (reference sequence). The CDR3 spans 15 residues. The CDR3 DNA is TGCAGTGCTAAAGTACGGGGGGGTAGCAATCAGCCCCAGCATTTT. This codes for CSAKVRGGSNQPQHF.

The rearrangement links TRBV11-2 to TRBJ2-1; D gene ambiguous. Germline CDR1 and CDR2: SGHAT and FQNNGV. CDR3 length equals 14 residues. V was clipped by 6 bases and J by 2 bases, with 11 bases between them. CDR3 nucleotides: TGTGCCAGCAGAGGTTTAGGGCCCTACAATGAGCAGTTCTTC. Encoded protein: CASRGLGPYNEQFF. The full variable domain, in which reference TRBV11-2 and TRBJ2-1 provide the parts outside the CDR3, is EAGVAQSPRYKIIEKRQSVAFWCNPISGHATLYWYQQILGQGPKLLIQFQNNGVVDDSQLPKDRFSAERLKGVDSTLKIQPAKLEDSAVYLCASRGLGPYNEQFFGPGTRLTVL.

V gene TRBV5-1 combines with J gene TRBJ2-1, with D uncertain. Per germline, CDR1 SGHRS and CDR2 YFSETQ. The CDR3 is 16 residues long. The ends were cut back, 0 bases at V and 6 bases at J, with 16 bases in the middle. The CDR3 region is CASSLGWAEAFNEQFF. The CDR3 DNA is TGCGCCAGCAGCTTGGGGTGGGCCGAGGCTTTCAATGAGCAGTTCTTC.

In this sample, this clonotype turned up a few times. This chain links TRBV12-3 or TRBV12-4 with TRBJ1-5; D remains ambiguous. The germline V and J ends were trimmed by 2 bases and 5 bases, with 10 bases remaining between them. The CDR3 covers 14 residues. The CDR3 reads CASSLRGFDQPQHF. CDR3 bases: TGTGCCAGCAGTTTACGCGGTTTTGATCAGCCCCAGCATTTT.

This rearrangement joins TRBV6-2 or TRBV6-3 to TRBJ2-7, with D possibly TRBD2 on 5 matching bases. Trimming stripped 0 bases from V and 3 bases from J, with 18 bases between. The CDR3 is made up of 17 amino acids. Germline V gene sequence: CDR1 MNHEY, CDR2 SVGEGT. The CDR3 region is CASSYSLRDRGIYEQYF. As DNA, the CDR3 is TGTGCCAGCAGTTACTCGTTACGGGATCGTGGCATCTACGAGCAGTACTTC.

The CDR3 DNA reads TGTGCCACCAGCGGGGGGGCCGGGGAGACCCAGTACTTC. It encodes CATSGGAGETQYF. This sequence joins TRBV24-1 and TRBJ2-5; 8 bases map to TRBD2. J was trimmed by 5 bases and V by 7 bases; bases with no gene match: 5. Germline CDR1 KGHDR, CDR2 SFDVKD. The CDR3 covers 13 residues.

The CDR3 nucleotides read TGTGCCAGCAGCAAAGTAGAGAGGGGGACCTATAATTCACCCCTCCACTTT. Protein: CASSKVERGTYNSPLHF. This chain joins TRBV21-1 and TRBJ1-6; TRBD1 is the table's D call and was not checked against the DNA. TRBV21-1 has pseudogene status. The CDR3 loop spans 17 amino acids.

The chain uses TRBV7-2 and TRBJ2-1; 8 bases line up with TRBD2. The length of the CDR3 is 17 residues. The V and J ends lost 2 bases and 5 bases, in that order; junction bases with no gene match: 11. Germline V gene lookup returns CDR1 SGHTA and CDR2 FQGNSA. CDR3 bases: TGTGCCAGCAGCTTAAGATTGGTCGGGGGGGGGGACAATGAGCAGTTCTTC. It encodes CASSLRLVGGGDNEQFF.

The rearrangement links TRBV19 to TRBJ2-5, with 10 bases identical to TRBD2. This CDR3 spans 15 amino acids. The junction had 10 bases not matched to a gene; V was cut back by 7 bases and J by 5 bases. The germline gives CDR1 LNHDA, CDR2 SQIVND (reference sequence). The CDR3 region is CASNLPGTSVETQYF. The DNA of the CDR3 is TGTGCCAGTAACCTACCGGGGACTAGCGTTGAGACCCAGTACTTC.

The chain is built from TRBV25-1 and TRBJ2-2, with no clear D. This CDR3 contains 13 residues. Germline lookup yields CDR1 MGHDK and CDR2 SYGVNS. V was shortened by 8 bases and J by 10 bases, with 17 bases between the two germline ends. CDR3 DNA: TGTGCCAGCTCTACGGGCTACAAGGCGGAGCTGTTTTTT. Translating gives CASSTGYKAELFF.

The chain joins TRBV19 to TRBJ1-6; 8 bases fit TRBD1. J gave up 10 bases and V 3 bases, and 2 bases lay outside the gene matches. This CDR3 contains 13 residues. Germline values: CDR1 LNHDA, CDR2 SQIVND (reference sequence). The CDR3 DNA follows: TGTGCCAGTAGTATGGACAGGGACTCACCCCTCCACTTT. Amino acid sequence: CASSMDRDSPLHF.

The V gene is TRBV5-1, the J gene TRBJ2-3; D call uncertain. This CDR3 has 15 amino acids. The germline gives CDR1 SGHRS, CDR2 YFSETQ. V lost 4 bases and J lost 2, with 14 bases in between. CDR3 sequence reads: CASSQDGGPTDTQYF. In nucleotides, the CDR3 is TGCGCCAGCAGCCAAGACGGTGGCCCCACAGATACGCAGTATTTT.

V and J are TRBV12-3 or TRBV12-4 and TRBJ1-1, with 7 nucleotides matching TRBD1. The CDR3 consists of 14 residues. The junction had 12 bases not matched to a gene; V was cut back by 8 bases and J by 6 bases. Here the CDR3 reads CASHSTGRESEAFF. DNA for the CDR3: TGTGCCAGCCACTCGACAGGGCGCGAGTCTGAAGCTTTCTTT.

The rearrangement uses TRBV24-1 and TRBJ2-7, with D unclear. V lost 5 bases and J lost 4, with 17 bases in between. The CDR3 is 15 residues long. Per germline, CDR1 KGHDR and CDR2 SFDVKD. The CDR3 region is CATSARTALSYEQYF. In DNA, the CDR3 is TGTGCCACCAGTGCCCGGACCGCTCTGAGTTACGAGCAGTACTTC.

This clonotype was picked up one time. The CDR3 DNA follows: TGTGCCAGCAGCGTCCCGGGGGGGAGTGAGACCCAGTACTTC. Translated, it gives CASSVPGGSETQYF. This chain uses TRBV5-6 with TRBJ2-5, with 8 bases that match TRBD2. This CDR3 is built from 14 residues. J lost 5 bases, V lost 4 bases, and 7 bases had no gene match. Germline CDR1 and CDR2: SGHDT and YYEEEE.

The chain carries TRBV6-8 and TRBJ1-1; D remains ambiguous. Germline CDR1 is MNHGY and CDR2 is SAAAGT. V lost 7 bases, J lost 3 bases, and 12 bases lay in between. This CDR3 has 13 amino acids. The CDR3 bases are TGTGCCAGCATTAGGCCTCTCGACACTGAAGCTTTCTTT. Its translation is CASIRPLDTEAFF.

This clonotype was detected once. V and J are TRBV11-1 and TRBJ2-5, with a tentative D call TRBD1 (6 bases). This CDR3 has 14 amino acids. Germline CDR1 is SGHAT and CDR2 is FQDESV (reference sequence). The V gene lost 5 bases and the J gene lost 5 bases, with 15 bases spanning the gap. Written as DNA, the CDR3 is TGTGCCAGCAGCGCGGACAGTTCTCCTGAGACCCAGTACTTC. Translation: CASSADSSPETQYF.

This clonotype was counted a few times. The gene calls are TRBV5-4 and TRBJ2-7; 8 nucleotides align to TRBD2. Germline loops: CDR1 SGHNT, CDR2 YYREEE (reference sequence). With V trimmed by 0 bases and J by 4 bases, 6 bases remained unmatched. The CDR3 runs 15 residues. The CDR3 spells CASSLGGTSQYEQYF. The CDR3 DNA is TGTGCCAGCAGCTTGGGAGGGACTAGTCAGTACGAGCAGTACTTC.

The CDR3 DNA sequence: TGTGCCAGCTCACCAGCGGGGGCCCGGAATTCACCCCTCCACTTT. As protein: CASSPAGARNSPLHF. The V call is TRBV18, the J call TRBJ1-6, with D possibly matching TRBD1 (6 bases). The CDR3 sequence is 15 residues long. The germline V gene has CDR1 KGHSH and CDR2 LQKENI. Trimming cost V 2 bases and J 7 bases, with 12 bases left between them.

The chain links TRBV2 to TRBJ2-2, with 7 bases lining up with TRBD2. With V trimmed by 10 bases and J by 5 bases, 4 bases remained unmatched. The length of the CDR3 is 12 residues. Looked up from germline, CDR1 is SNHLY and CDR2 is FYNNEI. The CDR3 reads CATKLATGELFF. In DNA form, the CDR3 reads TGTGCCACCAAACTAGCGACCGGGGAGCTGTTTTTT.

This chain connects TRBV29-1 to TRBJ2-3, with 10 bases aligning to TRBD2. With 0 bases clipped from V and 7 bases from J, the junction kept 7 bases outside the gene matches. CDR3 length: 15 amino acids. The germline gives CDR1 SQVTM, CDR2 ANQGSEA. The CDR3 DNA is TGCAGCGTTGAAGATCGGTCGACTAGCGGGTATACGCAGTATTTT. This sequence encodes CSVEDRSTSGYTQYF.

V is TRBV14 and J is TRBJ1-6; 8 bases agree with TRBD1. V gave up 4 bases and J gave up 5 bases; unmatched junction bases: 10. This CDR3 comprises 17 residues. Germline CDR1 and CDR2: SGHDN and FVKESK. Here the CDR3 DNA reads TGTGCCAGCAGCCGGGGGACAGGAGGCCCCAATAATTCACCCCTCCACTTT. Translation gives CASSRGTGGPNNSPLHF. The complete variable domain, with remaining parts taken from reference TRBV14 and TRBJ1-6, reads EAGVTQFPSHSVIEKGQTVTLRCDPISGHDNLYWYRRVMGKEIKFLLHFVKESKQDESGMPNNRFLAERTGGTYSTLKVQPAELEDSGVYFCASSRGTGGPNNSPLHFGNGTRLTVT.